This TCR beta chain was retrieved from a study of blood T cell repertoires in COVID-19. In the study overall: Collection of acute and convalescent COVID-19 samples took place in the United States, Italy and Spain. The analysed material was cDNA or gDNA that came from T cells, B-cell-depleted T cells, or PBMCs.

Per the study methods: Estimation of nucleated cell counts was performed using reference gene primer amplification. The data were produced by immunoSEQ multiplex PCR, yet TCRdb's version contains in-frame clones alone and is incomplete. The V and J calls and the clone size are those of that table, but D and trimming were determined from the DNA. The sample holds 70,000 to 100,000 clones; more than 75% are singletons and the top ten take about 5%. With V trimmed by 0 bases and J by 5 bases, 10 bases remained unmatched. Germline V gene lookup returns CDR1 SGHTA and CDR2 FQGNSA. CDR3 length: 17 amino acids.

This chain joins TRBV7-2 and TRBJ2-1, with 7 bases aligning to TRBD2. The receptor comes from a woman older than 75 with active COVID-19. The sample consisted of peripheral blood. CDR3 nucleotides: TGTGCCAGCAGCTTAGCGGGGGGGAGCGCCAATAACAATGAGCAGTTCTTC. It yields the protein CASSLAGGSANNNEQFF.